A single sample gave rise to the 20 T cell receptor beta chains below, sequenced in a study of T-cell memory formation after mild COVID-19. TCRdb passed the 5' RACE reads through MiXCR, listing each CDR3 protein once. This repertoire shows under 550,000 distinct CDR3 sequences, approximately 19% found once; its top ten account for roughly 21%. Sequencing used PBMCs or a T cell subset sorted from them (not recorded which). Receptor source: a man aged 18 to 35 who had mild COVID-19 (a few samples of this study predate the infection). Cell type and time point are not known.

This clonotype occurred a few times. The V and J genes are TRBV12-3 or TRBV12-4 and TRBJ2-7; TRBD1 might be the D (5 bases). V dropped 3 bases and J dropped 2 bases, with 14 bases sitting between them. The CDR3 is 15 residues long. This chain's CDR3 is CASSFKFDSPYEQYV. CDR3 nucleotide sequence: TGTGCCAGCAGTTTCAAGTTCGACAGTCCCTACGAGCAGTACGTC.

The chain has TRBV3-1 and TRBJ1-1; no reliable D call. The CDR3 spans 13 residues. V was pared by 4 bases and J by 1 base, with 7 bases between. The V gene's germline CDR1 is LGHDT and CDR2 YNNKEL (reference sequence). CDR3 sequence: CASSPSPNTEAFF. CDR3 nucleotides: TGTGCCAGCAGCCCTAGCCCGAACACTGAAGCTTTCTTT.

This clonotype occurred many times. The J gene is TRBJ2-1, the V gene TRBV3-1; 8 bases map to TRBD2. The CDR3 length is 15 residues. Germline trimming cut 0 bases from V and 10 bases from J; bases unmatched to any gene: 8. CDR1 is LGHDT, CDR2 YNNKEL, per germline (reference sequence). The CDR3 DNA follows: TGTGCCAGCAGCCAAGATGCCGGGGGGGCCCCCGAGCAGTTCTTC. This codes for CASSQDAGGAPEQFF.

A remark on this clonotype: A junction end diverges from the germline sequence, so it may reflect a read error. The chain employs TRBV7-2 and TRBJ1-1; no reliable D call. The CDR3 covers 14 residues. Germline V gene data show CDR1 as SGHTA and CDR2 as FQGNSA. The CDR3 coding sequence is TGTGCCAGCAGCGGTGGGCAGCCGAACACTGAAGCTTCCTTT. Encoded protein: CASSGGQPNTEASF. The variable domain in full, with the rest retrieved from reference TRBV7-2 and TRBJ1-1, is GAGVSQSPSNKVTEKGKDVELRCDPISGHTALYWYRQSLGQGLEFLIYFQGNSAPDKSGLPSDRFSAERTGGSVSTLTIQRTQQEDSAVYLCASSGGQPNTEASFGQGTRLTVV.

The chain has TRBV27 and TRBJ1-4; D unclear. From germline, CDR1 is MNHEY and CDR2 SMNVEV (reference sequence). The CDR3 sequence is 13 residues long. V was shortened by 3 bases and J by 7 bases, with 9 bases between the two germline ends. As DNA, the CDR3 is TGTGCCAGCAGTTTCCGGGGTAGTGAAAAACTGTTTTTT. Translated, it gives CASSFRGSEKLFF. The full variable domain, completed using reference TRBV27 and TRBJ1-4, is EAQVTQNPRYLITVTGKKLTVTCSQNMNHEYMSWYRQDPGLGLRQIYYSMNVEVTDKGDVPEGYKVSRKEKRNFPLILESPSPNQTSLYFCASSFRGSEKLFFGSGTQLSVL.

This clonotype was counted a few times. The CDR3 DNA reads TGTGCCAGCTCACCACCGTACAGGGCTGGACCGGAGAACTATGGCTACACCTTC. Amino acid sequence: CASSPPYRAGPENYGYTF. The chain joins TRBV18 to TRBJ1-2, with TRBD1 as a possible D gene (6 bases). V lost 0 bases and J 2 bases, leaving 19 bases between the germline ends. This CDR3 contains 18 residues. The germline gives CDR1 KGHSH, CDR2 LQKENI.

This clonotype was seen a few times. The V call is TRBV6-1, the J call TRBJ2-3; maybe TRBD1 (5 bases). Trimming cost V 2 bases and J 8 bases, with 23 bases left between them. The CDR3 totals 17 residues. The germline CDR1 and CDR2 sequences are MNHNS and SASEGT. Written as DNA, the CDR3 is TGTGCCAGCAGTGAAATGTACTTGGGGCGGACCCAAGGTACGCAGTATTTT. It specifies CASSEMYLGRTQGTQYF.

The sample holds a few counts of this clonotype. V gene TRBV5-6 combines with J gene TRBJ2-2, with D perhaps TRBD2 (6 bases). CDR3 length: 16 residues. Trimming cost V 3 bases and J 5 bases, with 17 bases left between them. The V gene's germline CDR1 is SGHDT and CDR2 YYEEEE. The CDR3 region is CASSWGLMTETGELFF. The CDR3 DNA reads TGTGCCAGCAGCTGGGGACTTATGACAGAAACCGGGGAGCTGTTTTTT.

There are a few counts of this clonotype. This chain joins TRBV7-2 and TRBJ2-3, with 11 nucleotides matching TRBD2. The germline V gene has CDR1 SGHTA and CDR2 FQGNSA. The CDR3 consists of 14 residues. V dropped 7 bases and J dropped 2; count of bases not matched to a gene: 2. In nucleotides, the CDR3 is TGTGCCAGCAAGACTAGCGGGGTCACAGATACGCAGTATTTT. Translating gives CASKTSGVTDTQYF.

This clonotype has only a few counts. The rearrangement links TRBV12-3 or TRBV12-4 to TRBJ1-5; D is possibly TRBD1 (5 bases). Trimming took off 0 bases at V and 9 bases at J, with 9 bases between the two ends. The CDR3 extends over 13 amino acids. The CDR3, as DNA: TGTGCCAGCAGTTTAGCGGGGCGAGGGCCCCAGCATTTT. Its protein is CASSLAGRGPQHF.

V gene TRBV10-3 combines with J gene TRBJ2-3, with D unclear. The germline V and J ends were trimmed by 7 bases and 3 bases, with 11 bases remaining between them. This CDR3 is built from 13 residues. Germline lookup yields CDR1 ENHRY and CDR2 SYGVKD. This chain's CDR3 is CAINGDLTDTQYF. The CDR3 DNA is TGTGCCATCAATGGGGATCTAACAGATACGCAGTATTTT.

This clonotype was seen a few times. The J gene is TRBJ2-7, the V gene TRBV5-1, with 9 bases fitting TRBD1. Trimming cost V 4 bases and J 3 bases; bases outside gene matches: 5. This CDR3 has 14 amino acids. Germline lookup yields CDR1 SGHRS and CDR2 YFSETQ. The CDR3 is CASSAEGQGYEQYF. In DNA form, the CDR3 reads TGCGCCAGCAGCGCCGAGGGACAGGGCTACGAGCAGTACTTC. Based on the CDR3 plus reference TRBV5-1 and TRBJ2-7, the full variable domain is KAGVTQTPRYLIKTRGQQVTLSCSPISGHRSVSWYQQTPGQGLQFLFEYFSETQRNKGNFPGRFSGRQFSNSRSEMNVSTLELGDSALYLCASSAEGQGYEQYFGPGTRLTVT.

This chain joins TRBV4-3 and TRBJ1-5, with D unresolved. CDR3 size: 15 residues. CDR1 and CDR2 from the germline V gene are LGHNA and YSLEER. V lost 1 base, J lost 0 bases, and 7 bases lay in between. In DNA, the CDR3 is TGCGCCAGCAGCCAAGCCTGGCATAGCAATCAGCCCCAGCATTTT. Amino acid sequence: CASSQAWHSNQPQHF.

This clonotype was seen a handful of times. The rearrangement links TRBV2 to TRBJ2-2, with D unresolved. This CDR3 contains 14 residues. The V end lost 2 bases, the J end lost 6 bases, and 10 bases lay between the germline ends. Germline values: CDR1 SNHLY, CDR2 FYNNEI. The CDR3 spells CASSETTLPGELFF. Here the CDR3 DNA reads TGTGCCAGCAGTGAAACTACCCTCCCCGGGGAGCTGTTTTTT.

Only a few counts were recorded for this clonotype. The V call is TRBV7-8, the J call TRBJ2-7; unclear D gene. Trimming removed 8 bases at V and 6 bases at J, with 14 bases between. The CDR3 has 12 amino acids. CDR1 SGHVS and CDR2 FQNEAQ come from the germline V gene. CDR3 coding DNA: TGTGCCAGCTGCCGCGACCCCAGCGAGCAGTACTTC. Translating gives CASCRDPSEQYF.

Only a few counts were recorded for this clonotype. The CDR3 here is CSASFPLAYEQYF. CDR3 DNA sequence: TGCAGTGCTAGTTTCCCGCTGGCCTACGAGCAGTACTTC. The gene calls are TRBV20-1 and TRBJ2-7; D is ambiguous. V was pared by 3 bases and J by 2 bases, with 11 bases between. The germline CDR1 and CDR2 sequences are DFQATT and SNEGSKA (reference sequence). The CDR3 loop spans 13 amino acids.

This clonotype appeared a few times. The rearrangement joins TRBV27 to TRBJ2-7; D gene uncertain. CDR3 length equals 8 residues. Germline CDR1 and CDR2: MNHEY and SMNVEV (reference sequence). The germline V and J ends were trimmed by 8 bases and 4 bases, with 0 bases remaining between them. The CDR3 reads CASYEQYV. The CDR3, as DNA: TGTGCCAGCTACGAGCAGTACGTC.

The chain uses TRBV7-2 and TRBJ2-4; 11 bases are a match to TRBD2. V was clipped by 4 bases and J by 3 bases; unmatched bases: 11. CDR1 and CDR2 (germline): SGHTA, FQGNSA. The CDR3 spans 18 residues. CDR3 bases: TGTGCCAGCAGCTCCCTATCCTCTCTAGCGGGGGGCAAAAACATTCAGTACTTC. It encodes CASSSLSSLAGGKNIQYF.

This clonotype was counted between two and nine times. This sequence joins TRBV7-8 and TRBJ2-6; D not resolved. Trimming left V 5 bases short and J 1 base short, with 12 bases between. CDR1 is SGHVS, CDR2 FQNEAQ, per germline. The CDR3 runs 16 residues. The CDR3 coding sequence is TGTGCCAGCAGCCTGTCCAGTGGATCTGGGGCCAACGTCCTGACTTTC. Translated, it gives CASSLSSGSGANVLTF.

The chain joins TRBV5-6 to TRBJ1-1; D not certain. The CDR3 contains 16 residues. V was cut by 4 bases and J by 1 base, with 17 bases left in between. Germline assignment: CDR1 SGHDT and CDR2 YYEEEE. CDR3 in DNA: TGTGCCAGCAGCACACCTCGCAGGCTACGGAACACTGAAGCTTTCTTT. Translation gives CASSTPRRLRNTEAFF.